The text below deals with one T cell receptor (beta chain). RNA was extracted from bulk tissue without any cell sorting. The data belong to a study of tumor and adjacent non-tumor tissue in lung cancer. Study-wide context: Histology: 12 adenocarcinoma, a couple of squamous cell carcinoma, 1 small cell lung cancer.

The library came from three nested PCR rounds adapted from ARM-PCR protocols. TCRdb itself ran the multiplex PCR reads through MiXCR, one entry per CDR3 protein. The data contain around 120,000 distinct CDR3 sequences, about 66% of them singletons. This CDR3 is 15 amino acids long. Germline CDR1 SGHRS, CDR2 YFSETQ. V was trimmed by 0 bases and J by 5 bases, leaving 15 bases between them. Sequenced: lung tumor tissue. V gene TRBV5-1 combines with J gene TRBJ2-7; D is perhaps TRBD1 (6 bases). The sequence came from a young man with non-small cell lung cancer. The CDR3 region is CASSLEQGATHEQYF. Here the CDR3 DNA reads TGCGCCAGCAGCTTGGAACAGGGTGCTACCCACGAGCAGTACTTC.